The sequence of this TCR beta chain was determined in a study of blood T cell repertoires in COVID-19. The overall study: The study drew acute and convalescent COVID-19 samples from the United States, Italy and Spain. The analysed material was cDNA or gDNA that came from T cells, B-cell-depleted T cells, or PBMCs.

Sequenced by immunoSEQ multiplex PCR; TCRdb stores in-frame clones only, minus some. The sample has some 72,000 clones, over 80% seen once; the top ten hold about 13%. CDR1 is MGHDK and CDR2 is SYGVNS in the germline V gene. The CDR3 is made up of 11 amino acids. With 5 bases removed from V and 1 base from J, the gap between germline ends came to 2 bases. The V call is TRBV25-1, the J call TRBJ2-5, with D hard to call. The sequenced sample consisted of peripheral blood. The clonotype was recovered from a man in his forties or fifties with COVID-19, enrolled during active disease. The CDR3 loop reads CASSLQETQYF. CDR3 nucleotide sequence: TGTGCCAGCAGTCTCCAAGAGACCCAGTACTTC.